These T cell receptor beta chains were read from a single sample in a study of blood T cell repertoires in COVID-19. The repertoire was sequenced with immunoSEQ multiplex PCR; TCRdb's copy has only in-frame clones and lacks some. The data contain 200,000 to 300,000 clones, about 89% of them singletons. The sample was PBMCs or T cells enriched from blood (not recorded which). The receptors come from a woman aged 25 to 39 who had recovered from COVID-19. CDR3s include the opening cysteine and the closing phenylalanine or tryptophan. D genes are given only for firm matches. Some rows mark clone size as missing; the rest say once, few, many or name a class of expanded clone.

V,size,D,J,DNA,CDR3
TRBV4-1,.,.,TRBJ2-7,TGCGCCAGCAGCCAAGGTCTCTTCTACGAGCAGTACTTC,CASSQGLFYEQYF
TRBV7-2,.,.,TRBJ1-1,TGTGCCAGCAGCTCCCAGGGAACGAACACTGAAGCTTTCTTT,CASSSQGTNTEAFF
TRBV5-4,few,.,TRBJ2-2,TGTGCCAGCAGCTTTAGCGGAAGAAACACCGGGGAGCTGTTTTTT,CASSFSGRNTGELFF
TRBV7-3,few,.,TRBJ2-5,TGTGCCAGCAGCTTAGGAGGCGGTAGCCAAGAGACCCAGTACTTC,CASSLGGGSQETQYF
TRBV6-2/TRBV6-3,few,TRBD1,TRBJ2-2,TGTGCCAGCAGTTACGGGACAGATACCGGGGAGCTGTTTTTT,CASSYGTDTGELFF
TRBV14,.,TRBD2,TRBJ2-3,TGTGCCAGCAGTTTCGCGGGAGTCAGCACAGATACGCAGTATTTT,CASSFAGVSTDTQYF
TRBV7-3,once,TRBD1,TRBJ1-1,TGTGCCAGCAGCTTAGGGACAGGGCACACTGAAGCTTTCTTT,CASSLGTGHTEAFF
TRBV18,few,TRBD1,TRBJ2-7,TGTGCCAGCTCACCAAGCGGGACAGGGGGCACCTACGAGCAGTACTTC,CASSPSGTGGTYEQYF
TRBV14,.,.,TRBJ1-2,TGTGCCAGCAGCCCGCAGAGGGGAGGTGGCTACACCTTC,CASSPQRGGGYTF
TRBV14,few,TRBD2,TRBJ2-5,TGTGCCAGCAGCCAACTCTCCGGGCTAGCGGGAGTAGAGACCCAGTACTTC,CASSQLSGLAGVETQYF
TRBV7-6,few,TRBD1,TRBJ1-1,TGTGCCAGCAGCTCCCGACAGGGGTTGTTGGTTACTGAAGCTTTCTTT,CASSSRQGLLVTEAFF